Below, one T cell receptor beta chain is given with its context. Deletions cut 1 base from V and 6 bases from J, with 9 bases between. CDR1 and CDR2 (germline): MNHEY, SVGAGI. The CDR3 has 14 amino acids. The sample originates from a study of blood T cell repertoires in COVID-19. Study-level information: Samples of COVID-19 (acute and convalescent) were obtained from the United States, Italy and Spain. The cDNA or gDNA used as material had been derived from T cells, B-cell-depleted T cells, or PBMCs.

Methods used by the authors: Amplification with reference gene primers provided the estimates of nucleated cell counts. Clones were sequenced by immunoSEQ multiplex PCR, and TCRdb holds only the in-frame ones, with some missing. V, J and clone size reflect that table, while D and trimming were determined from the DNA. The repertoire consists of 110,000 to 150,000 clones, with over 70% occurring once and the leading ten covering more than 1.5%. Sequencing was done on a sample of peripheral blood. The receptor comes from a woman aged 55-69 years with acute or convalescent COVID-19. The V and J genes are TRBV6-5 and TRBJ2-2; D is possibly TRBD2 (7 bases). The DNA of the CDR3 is TGTGCCAGCAGTTACTTAGGGGGGGCCGGGGAGCTGTTTTTT. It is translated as CASSYLGGAGELFF.